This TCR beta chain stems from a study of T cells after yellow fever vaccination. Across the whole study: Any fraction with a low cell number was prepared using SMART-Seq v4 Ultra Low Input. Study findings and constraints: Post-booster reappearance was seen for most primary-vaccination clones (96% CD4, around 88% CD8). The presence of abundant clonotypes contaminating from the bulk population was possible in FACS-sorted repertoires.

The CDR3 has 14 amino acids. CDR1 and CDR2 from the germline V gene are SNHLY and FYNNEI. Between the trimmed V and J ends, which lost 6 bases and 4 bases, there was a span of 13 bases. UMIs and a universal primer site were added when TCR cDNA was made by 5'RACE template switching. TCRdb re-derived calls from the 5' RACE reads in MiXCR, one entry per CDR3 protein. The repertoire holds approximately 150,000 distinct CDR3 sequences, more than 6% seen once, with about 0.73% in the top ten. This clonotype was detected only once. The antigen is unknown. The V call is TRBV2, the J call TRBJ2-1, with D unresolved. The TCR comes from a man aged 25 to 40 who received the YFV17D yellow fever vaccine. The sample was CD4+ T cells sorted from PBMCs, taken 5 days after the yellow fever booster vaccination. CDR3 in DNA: TGTGCCAGCAGCCCCGACGGGTTTTACAATGAGCAGTTCTTC. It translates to CASSPDGFYNEQFF.